What follows are 10 T cell receptor beta chains derived from one specimen sequenced in a study of T-cell reconstitution after alpha-beta-depleted transplantation in children (TCRdb year 2016). Libraries were built with PCR. TCRdb records Illumina HiSeq 2500 as the sequencer. TCR library preparation used molecular barcoding, with unique molecular identifiers applied to normalize quantification of the TCRbeta repertoire. The raw public reads went through TCRdb reprocessing: fastp at Q25, MiXCR clone calling, in-frame beta chains kept. All rows with the same CDR3 protein become a single entry with the most common DNA and genes. The sample table holds about 360,000 distinct CDR3 sequences, of which 13% were seen once. The top ten clones comprise around 4% of the sample. Sequencing was performed on PBMCs, taken from the stem cell graft. The receptor set was obtained from a human donor who donated a stem cell graft to a child with Fanconi anemia.

V is TRBV3-1 and J is TRBJ2-2; D remains unclear. The V gene lost 10 bases and the J gene lost 7 bases, with 7 bases spanning the gap. The germline gives CDR1 LGHDT, CDR2 YNNKEL (reference sequence). The CDR3 loop spans 10 amino acids. The CDR3 protein is CATGVGELFF. CDR3 nucleotides: TGTGCCACCGGTGTCGGGGAGCTGTTTTTT.

At least ten counts were recorded for this clonotype. J is TRBJ2-1 and V is TRBV10-3, with no clear D. The V end lost 0 bases, the J end lost 2 bases, and 8 bases lay between the germline ends. Germline lookup yields CDR1 ENHRY and CDR2 SYGVKD. This CDR3 has 15 residues. DNA for the CDR3: TGTGCCATCAGTGAGTCCCGTCCTCCCTACAATGAGCAGTTCTTC. Translation gives CAISESRPPYNEQFF.

The chain carries TRBV29-1 and TRBJ1-2, with D possibly matching TRBD1 (6 bases). The V gene lost 4 bases and the J gene lost 4 bases, with 10 bases spanning the gap. This CDR3 is built from 12 residues. Germline lookup yields CDR1 SQVTM and CDR2 ANQGSEA. This chain's CDR3 is CSVVGGAYGYTF. CDR3 bases: TGCAGCGTTGTCGGGGGGGCCTATGGCTACACCTTC. The full variable domain, rest sourced from reference TRBV29-1 and TRBJ1-2, is SAVISQKPSRDICQRGTSLTIQCQVDSQVTMMFWYRQQPGQSLTLIATANQGSEATYESGFVIDKFPISRPNLTFSTLTVSNMSPEDSSIYLCSVVGGAYGYTFGSGTRLTVV.

The chain carries TRBV27 and TRBJ2-7; D is undetermined. CDR1 is MNHEY, CDR2 SMNVEV, per germline (reference sequence). This CDR3 is 13 amino acids long. Trimming pared 1 base from V and 6 bases from J, leaving 10 bases between. The DNA of the CDR3 is TGTGCCAGCAGTTTATTCGGTTCCCTCGAGCAGTACTTC. Its protein is CASSLFGSLEQYF.

In DNA, the CDR3 is TGTGCCAGCAGCCTCCGGCTATCAGGGGATGAGCAGTTCTTC. Protein product: CASSLRLSGDEQFF. The chain uses TRBV3-1 and TRBJ2-1; weak D call: TRBD1 (6 bases). The CDR3 totals 14 residues. The V end lost 4 bases, the J end lost 8 bases, and 15 bases lay between the germline ends. Germline assignment: CDR1 LGHDT and CDR2 YNNKEL (reference sequence).

This chain connects TRBV6-1 to TRBJ1-2, with a possible D match to TRBD1 (6 bases). Germline V CDR1 and CDR2: MNHNS, SASEGT. The CDR3 is 16 amino acids. Trimming took 1 base from V and 4 from J, leaving 16 bases between them. The CDR3 region has the DNA TGTGCCAGCAGTGAAGGGGGGGCGAGAATCCCCTATGGCTACACCTTC. Amino acids: CASSEGGARIPYGYTF.

The rearrangement joins TRBV28 to TRBJ2-5; tentatively, D is TRBD1 (6 bases). Trimming removed 5 bases at V and 5 bases at J, with 18 bases between. Germline V lookup: CDR1 MDHEN, CDR2 SYDVKM. The CDR3 sequence is 15 residues long. CDR3 protein: CASSQGLVYGETQYF. The CDR3 DNA sequence: TGTGCCAGCAGTCAGGGGCTGGTGTATGGGGAGACCCAGTACTTC.

The chain carries TRBV5-1 and TRBJ2-1, with a possible D match to TRBD2 (5 bases). Germline V gene sequence: CDR1 SGHRS, CDR2 YFSETQ. Trimming shortened V by 4 bases and J by 8 bases, and 16 bases separated the two germline ends. The CDR3 totals 14 residues. The CDR3 protein is CASSPEASAYEQFF. The CDR3 nucleotides are TGCGCCAGCAGCCCGGAGGCGTCGGCGTATGAGCAGTTCTTC.

The V and J genes are TRBV29-1 and TRBJ2-3; 9 bases are a match to TRBD1. Germline V gives CDR1 SQVTM, CDR2 ANQGSEA. This CDR3 is built from 13 residues. V was clipped by 7 bases and J by 1 base; unmatched bases: 3. CDR3 sequence reads: CSGGTGRTDTQYF. As DNA, the CDR3 is TGCAGCGGGGGGACAGGGCGCACAGATACGCAGTATTTT.

There are many counts of this clonotype. The chain couples TRBV6-5 to TRBJ2-1; 7 bases fit TRBD1. The germline CDR1 and CDR2 sequences are MNHEY and SVGAGI. The CDR3 spans 13 residues. The J segment lost 6 bases and the V segment lost 7 bases, leaving 6 bases of the junction unmatched. The CDR3 DNA follows: TGTGCCAGCACTTGGGACAGCCCCAATGAGCAGTTCTTC. Encoded protein: CASTWDSPNEQFF.